These T cell receptor beta chains were read from a single sample in a study of post-analysis software for immune sequencing data. MiXCR, run by TCRdb on the PCR reads, gives a single entry per CDR3 protein. This sample has around 400,000 distinct CDR3 sequences, with around 33% found just once. Sequencing was performed on blood. These TCRs come from a girl aged 5-17 years with multiple sclerosis. CDR3s include the opening cysteine and the closing phenylalanine or tryptophan. The order of the fields is CDR3 DNA, CDR3 protein, V gene, J gene, D gene, clone size. A D gene is named only where the DNA matches it firmly. For some rows the clone size is stated as once, few or many, or as a class when expanded; others skip it.

CDR3 DNA: TGTGCCAGCAGCAACGGGGGGCGACGGAATGAGCAGTTCTTC
CDR3 protein: CASSNGGRRNEQFF
V gene: TRBV21-1
J gene: TRBJ2-1
D gene: -
clone size: -

CDR3 DNA: TGTGCCAGCAGCTTAGGGCCGGGGAATGAGCAGTTCTTC
CDR3 protein: CASSLGPGNEQFF
V gene: TRBV13
J gene: TRBJ2-1
D gene: -
clone size: few

CDR3 DNA: TGTGCCAGCAGTCCTATCACAGATACGCAGTATTTT
CDR3 protein: CASSPITDTQYF
V gene: TRBV6-2/TRBV6-3
J gene: TRBJ2-3
D gene: -
clone size: many

CDR3 DNA: TGTGCCAGCAGTTTGTTTGGGGCTGGGGCCAACGTCCTGACTTTC
CDR3 protein: CASSLFGAGANVLTF
V gene: TRBV12-3/TRBV12-4
J gene: TRBJ2-6
D gene: -
clone size: -

CDR3 DNA: TGCGCCAGCAGCCAAACAGGGGAGGGTGGCAGTGAGCAGTTCTTC
CDR3 protein: CASSQTGEGGSEQFF
V gene: TRBV4-3
J gene: TRBJ2-1
D gene: -
clone size: once

CDR3 DNA: TGTGCCAGCAGTGCAGGGGCAGGGGCCAACGTCCTGACTTTC
CDR3 protein: CASSAGAGANVLTF
V gene: TRBV12-3/TRBV12-4
J gene: TRBJ2-6
D gene: -
clone size: -

CDR3 DNA: TGCGCCAGCAGTAGTGAAGGAAACTATGGCTACACCTTC
CDR3 protein: CASSSEGNYGYTF
V gene: TRBV10-2
J gene: TRBJ1-2
D gene: -
clone size: many

CDR3 DNA: TGCGCCAGCAGCTTGCTCGGGGGGGTCGGAGAGACCCAGTACTTC
CDR3 protein: CASSLLGGVGETQYF
V gene: TRBV5-1
J gene: TRBJ2-5
D gene: TRBD2
clone size: -

CDR3 DNA: TGTGCCAGTACCCCGGCCGGCAAGGTATACGAGCAGTACTTC
CDR3 protein: CASTPAGKVYEQYF
V gene: TRBV19
J gene: TRBJ2-7
D gene: -
clone size: -

CDR3 DNA: TGTGCCACCAGTGACCCCGGGACAGGGGAAGACAATGAGCAGTTCTTC
CDR3 protein: CATSDPGTGEDNEQFF
V gene: TRBV24-1
J gene: TRBJ2-1
D gene: TRBD1
clone size: once

CDR3 DNA: TGTGCCAGCAGTCCGACGGACAGGGCTCTCGAGCAGTACTTC
CDR3 protein: CASSPTDRALEQYF
V gene: TRBV4-2
J gene: TRBJ2-7
D gene: TRBD1
clone size: few